The 9 T cell receptor beta chains below were found in one sample sequenced in a study of CD8+ T cells in alopecia areata. RNA was extracted and reverse transcribed into cDNA as the sequencing template. Measured with immunoSEQ multiplex PCR; TCRdb has only the in-frame clones, and not every one. The sample yields around 150,000 clones, approximately 60% seen once. The sample's treatment: oral pan-JAK inhibitor, 5-10 mg twice daily. Sequences were derived from CD4+ T cells sorted from blood, sampled at week 24, from a patient treated with tofacitinib. The source of these receptors is a human donor with alopecia areata.

The CDR3 spells CASSLGAGYGYTF. DNA of the CDR3: TGTGCCAGCAGCTTAGGGGCAGGCTATGGCTACACCTTC. The chain is built from TRBV7-9 and TRBJ1-2, with D uncertain. In germline, CDR1 is SEHNR, CDR2 FQNEAQ (reference sequence). Trimming removed 1 base at V and 4 bases at J, with 7 bases between. The CDR3 covers 13 residues.

In this sample, this clone turned up a few times. The chain carries TRBV14 and TRBJ2-5, with D possibly being TRBD2 (7 bases). The CDR3 extends over 14 amino acids. Germline-derived CDR1 and CDR2 are SGHDN and FVKESK. Trimming removed 0 bases at V and 9 bases at J, with 14 bases between. This CDR3 reads CASSQDWRGGSQYF. DNA of the CDR3: TGTGCCAGCAGCCAAGATTGGAGGGGGGGTTCCCAGTACTTC.

Concerning this clone itself: Other nucleotide sequences from this sample produce the same CDR3. The chain is built from TRBV29-1 and TRBJ1-1; D gene uncertain. The CDR3 spans 12 residues. V shed 7 bases and J shed 1 base, with 10 bases lying between them. The germline gives CDR1 SQVTM, CDR2 ANQGSEA. The CDR3 sequence is CSGRVGNTEAFF. DNA of the CDR3: TGCAGCGGGAGGGTAGGGAACACTGAAGCTTTCTTT.

The chain joins TRBV30 to TRBJ2-5; D may match TRBD1 or TRBD2 (5 bases each). The germline V and J ends were trimmed by 2 bases and 4 bases, with 17 bases remaining between them. CDR1 is GTSNPN, CDR2 SVGIG, per germline (reference sequence). The CDR3 consists of 15 residues. DNA of the CDR3: TGTGCCTGGAGTTCGTGGACCCCAGGGACAGAGACCCAGTACTTC. This sequence encodes CAWSSWTPGTETQYF. The full variable domain, in which reference TRBV30 and TRBJ2-5 provide the parts outside the CDR3, is SQTIHQWPATLVQPVGSPLSLECTVEGTSNPNLYWYRQAAGRGLQLLFYSVGIGQISSEVPQNLSASRPQDRQFILSSKKLLLSDSGFYLCAWSSWTPGTETQYFGPGTRLLVL.

CDR3 residues: CARQRTGDFRGYTF. CDR3 DNA: TGTGCCAGGCAGAGGACAGGGGATTTCCGTGGCTACACCTTC. The chain employs TRBV2 and TRBJ1-2, with TRBD1 identical over 9 bases. This CDR3 region has 14 residues. The J segment lost 7 bases and the V segment lost 9 bases, leaving 12 bases of the junction unmatched. The V gene's germline CDR1 is SNHLY and CDR2 FYNNEI.

About this clone: The sample contains more than one DNA sequence encoding this CDR3. The chain employs TRBV5-1 and TRBJ2-7; 7 bases match TRBD1. The germline CDR1 and CDR2 sequences are SGHRS and YFSETQ. The CDR3 covers 13 residues. V dropped 4 bases and J dropped 2; count of bases not matched to a gene: 3. CDR3 sequence reads: CASSLDRAYEQYF. Here the CDR3 DNA reads TGCGCCAGCAGCCTAGACAGGGCCTACGAGCAGTACTTC.

The chain links TRBV5-1 to TRBJ2-5, with TRBD1 matching 7 bases. CDR1 and CDR2 (germline): SGHRS, YFSETQ. The CDR3 consists of 14 residues. The V and J ends lost 4 bases and 3 bases, in that order; junction bases with no gene match: 6. This CDR3 reads CASSRGQPEETQYF. The CDR3 coding sequence is TGCGCCAGCAGCAGGGGACAGCCTGAAGAGACCCAGTACTTC. The full variable domain, with the rest looked up from reference TRBV5-1 and TRBJ2-5, is KAGVTQTPRYLIKTRGQQVTLSCSPISGHRSVSWYQQTPGQGLQFLFEYFSETQRNKGNFPGRFSGRQFSNSRSEMNVSTLELGDSALYLCASSRGQPEETQYFGPGTRLLVL.

The chain is built from TRBV14 and TRBJ2-1; D not resolved. This CDR3 is built from 15 residues. Germline CDR1 is SGHDN and CDR2 is FVKESK. The ends were cut back, 3 bases at V and 4 bases at J, with 13 bases in the middle. The CDR3 DNA follows: TGTGCCAGCAGCCACCCAGTCCGGGCTTACAATGAGCAGTTCTTC. Translated: CASSHPVRAYNEQFF. The full variable domain, with the rest looked up from reference TRBV14 and TRBJ2-1, is EAGVTQFPSHSVIEKGQTVTLRCDPISGHDNLYWYRRVMGKEIKFLLHFVKESKQDESGMPNNRFLAERTGGTYSTLKVQPAELEDSGVYFCASSHPVRAYNEQFFGPGTRLTVL.

The sample holds many counts of this clone. V and J are TRBV20-1 and TRBJ1-2; no clear D gene. The CDR3 contains 11 residues. CDR1 and CDR2 (germline): DFQATT, SNEGSKA (reference sequence). Trimming pared 6 bases from V and 3 bases from J, leaving 8 bases between. The chain's CDR3 is CSALDDYGYTF. The CDR3 region has the DNA TGCAGTGCCCTGGACGACTATGGCTACACCTTC.